The rows below give T cell receptor beta chains drawn from one sample of a study of T cells after yellow fever vaccination. TCRdb called the 5' RACE reads again in MiXCR, with one record for every CDR3 protein. The data hold nearly 350,000 distinct CDR3 sequences, with around 8.1% observed a single time. Material: PBMCs, obtained around 45 days after the first yellow fever vaccination. The source is a man aged 18-30 years who received the YFV17D yellow fever vaccine. Each CDR3 is given with its conserved first and last residue. The D gene is left open where the match is weak. Clone sizes are given selectively: once, few, many, or a class where the clone is expanded.

TRBV4-1	many	.	TRBJ1-6	TGCGCCAGCAGCCCCGCTCCCGGGATCTCCTATAATTCACCCCTCCACTTT	CASSPAPGISYNSPLHF
TRBV19	.	TRBD1	TRBJ1-2	TGTGCCAGTAGTATCGAGGGACAGTCCTCCGACAACTATGGCTACACCTTC	CASSIEGQSSDNYGYTF
TRBV10-3	.	TRBD1	TRBJ1-2	TGTGCCATCAGTGAGTCTCTGGGGACAGCCAATGGCTACACCTTC	CAISESLGTANGYTF
TRBV7-2	few	TRBD2	TRBJ2-5	TGTGCCAGCAGCCCGGTGGGGGGGCAAGAGACCCAGTACTTC	CASSPVGGQETQYF
TRBV20-1	.	TRBD2	TRBJ2-1	TGCAGTGCTAGTTTGACTAGCGGGGGGAGCTCCTACAATGAGCAGTTCTTC	CSASLTSGGSSYNEQFF
TRBV12-3/TRBV12-4	.	.	TRBJ1-2	TGTGCCAGCAGTTTAGCGAACAGGGAAGGGGGCTACACCTTC	CASSLANREGGYTF
TRBV24-1	.	.	TRBJ2-5	TGTGCCACCAGTGCCAGCGACCGCCAAGAGACCCAGTACTTC	CATSASDRQETQYF
TRBV12-3/TRBV12-4	few	.	TRBJ2-5	TGTGCCAGCAGTTTAAGGAGGAAGCGGCCTCAAGAGACCCAGTACTTC	CASSLRRKRPQETQYF
TRBV5-1	few	.	TRBJ1-1	TGCGCCAGCAGCCTATTTGGGGGAATGGAAAGCACTGAAGCTTTCTTT	CASSLFGGMESTEAFF
TRBV6-1	.	.	TRBJ2-7	TGTGCCAGCAGGGGGGCTAGTTCCGAGCAGTACTTC	CASRGASSEQYF
TRBV5-1	many	.	TRBJ1-1	TGCGCCAGCAGCTTGAAGGACACTGAAGCTTTCTTT	CASSLKDTEAFF
TRBV5-1	many	.	TRBJ2-1	TGCGCCAGCAGCTTGACTTTAGGAGAGCAGTTCTTC	CASSLTLGEQFF
TRBV20-1	.	TRBD2	TRBJ2-1	TGCAGTGCCAGCGGGGGGCTCAATGAGCAGTTCTTC	CSASGGLNEQFF
TRBV9	.	.	TRBJ1-1	TGTGCCAGCAGCGTCTTGGAGGGTGAAGCTTTCTTT	CASSVLEGEAFF
TRBV12-3/TRBV12-4	.	TRBD1	TRBJ2-1	TGTGCCAGCAGTCCGACAGGGTTTTCCACCTACAATGAGCAGTTCTTC	CASSPTGFSTYNEQFF
TRBV24-1	few	.	TRBJ2-1	TGTGCCACCAGTGATTTTGCCGGCGGTGAGCAGTTCTTC	CATSDFAGGEQFF
TRBV6-5	few	.	TRBJ1-2	TGTGCCAGCAGTTTAGACCCCTACCTAGTGGGTGGCTACACCTTC	CASSLDPYLVGGYTF
TRBV5-1	.	.	TRBJ2-6	TGCGCCAGCAGCTTGGTAGTGTCTGGGGCCAACGTCCTGACTTTC	CASSLVVSGANVLTF